Below, 20 T cell receptor beta chains from the same sample are listed, as sequenced in a study of T cells in localized non-small cell lung cancer. Some clones are missing from TCRdb's copy, which holds only in-frame ones; the method was immunoSEQ multiplex PCR. Of about 77,000 clones detected, roughly 91% appear once; the ten largest clones hold 20%. Sequencing was performed on peripheral blood, taken before any cancer treatment. The origin of the receptors is a woman aged 35 to 69 with stage I squamous cell lung carcinoma.

The chain has TRBV19 and TRBJ2-7; D possibly corresponds to TRBD2 (5 bases). Trimming stripped 3 bases from V and 1 base from J, with 13 bases between. CDR3 length: 15 residues. The germline V gene encodes CDR1 LNHDA and CDR2 SQIVND (reference sequence). The CDR3 sequence is CASSMTARGSYEQYF. The CDR3 coding sequence is TGTGCCAGTAGTATGACTGCCCGGGGTTCCTACGAGCAGTACTTC.

This chain links TRBV28 with TRBJ1-2, with D uncertain. Trimming stripped 3 bases from V and 4 bases from J, with 9 bases between. Germline-derived CDR1 and CDR2 are MDHEN and SYDVKM. The CDR3 is made up of 13 amino acids. This chain's CDR3 is CASSLNRLYGYTF. The CDR3 DNA reads TGTGCCAGCAGTTTGAACAGACTCTATGGCTACACCTTC.

A single count supports this clone. CDR3 sequence reads: CASSGGALYGYTF. The CDR3 DNA reads TGCGCCAGCAGCGGCGGGGCTCTCTATGGCTACACCTTC. The J gene is TRBJ1-2, the V gene TRBV5-1; D possibly corresponds to TRBD1 (5 bases). V was shortened by 4 bases and J by 4 bases, with 11 bases between the two germline ends. Germline V lookup: CDR1 SGHRS, CDR2 YFSETQ. The CDR3 has 13 residues.

Details on this clone: At the DNA level, this CDR3 is encoded by other sequences in the same sample as well. This chain links TRBV5-4 with TRBJ2-7; D could derive from TRBD1 or TRBD2 (5 bases each). The V gene's germline CDR1 is SGHNT and CDR2 YYREEE (reference sequence). Trimming cost V 0 bases and J 0 bases, with 10 bases left between them. This CDR3 has 15 amino acids. The CDR3 DNA follows: TGTGCCAGCAGCTTGGGTGGGGGAAGCTCCTACGAGCAGTACTTC. Translated, it gives CASSLGGGSSYEQYF. The variable domain in full, completed from reference TRBV5-4 and TRBJ2-7, reads ETGVTQSPTHLIKTRGQQVTLRCSSQSGHNTVSWYQQALGQGPQFIFQYYREEENGRGNFPPRFSGLQFPNYSSELNVNALELDDSALYLCASSLGGGSSYEQYFGPGTRLTVT.

This chain joins TRBV2 and TRBJ1-2; D remains ambiguous. Trimming stripped 4 bases from V and 4 bases from J, with 16 bases between. The CDR3 spans 15 residues. Germline values: CDR1 SNHLY, CDR2 FYNNEI. In DNA form, the CDR3 reads TGTGCCAGCAGTGCCGATTCCGGGTGGGGCTATGGCTACACCTTC. Translated, it gives CASSADSGWGYGYTF.

This CDR3 reads CASSEAPAPRVGADTQYF. DNA of the CDR3: TGTGCCAGCAGTGAAGCCCCCGCCCCCAGGGTAGGGGCAGATACGCAGTATTTT. The rearrangement links TRBV2 to TRBJ2-3, with a tentative D call TRBD1 (5 bases). Per germline, CDR1 SNHLY and CDR2 FYNNEI. The CDR3 runs 18 residues. V was trimmed by 0 bases and J by 4 bases, leaving 20 bases between them.

J is TRBJ2-5 and V is TRBV7-3; D is possibly TRBD1 or TRBD2 (5 bases each). Germline CDR1 SGHTA, CDR2 FQGTGA. Between the trimmed V and J ends, which lost 3 bases and 5 bases, there was a span of 10 bases. The CDR3 has 13 residues. CDR3 amino acids: CASSLGVRETQYF. The CDR3 coding sequence is TGTGCCAGCAGCTTGGGGGTCCGGGAGACCCAGTACTTC.

V is TRBV7-9 and J is TRBJ1-1, with D hard to call. Trimming stripped 3 bases from V and 2 bases from J, with 10 bases between. The CDR3 runs 14 residues. Germline loops: CDR1 SEHNR, CDR2 FQNEAQ (reference sequence). This CDR3 reads CASSFGSANTEAFF. DNA of the CDR3: TGTGCCAGCAGCTTCGGTAGCGCAAACACTGAAGCTTTCTTT.

This CDR3 reads CASSDGTSGGFGTDTQYF. The CDR3 DNA reads as TGCGCCAGCAGCGACGGGACTAGCGGGGGGTTCGGCACAGATACGCAGTATTTT. V usage is TRBV5-1 and J usage is TRBJ2-3; 15 nucleotides align to TRBD2. CDR1 and CDR2 from the germline V gene are SGHRS and YFSETQ. This CDR3 contains 18 residues. V was clipped by 4 bases and J by 1 base; unmatched bases: 7.

The V gene is TRBV5-1, the J gene TRBJ2-1; tentatively, D is TRBD2 (6 bases). This CDR3 region has 16 residues. CDR1 and CDR2 (germline): SGHRS, YFSETQ. V was trimmed by 4 bases and J by 6 bases, leaving 20 bases between them. The CDR3 DNA follows: TGCGCCAGCAGCGGCGGGCTAGCGAATGTTATCAATGAGCAGTTCTTC. Encoded protein: CASSGGLANVINEQFF.

The chain is built from TRBV30 and TRBJ2-7; 10 bases fit TRBD2. The CDR3 is 13 amino acids. Germline assignment: CDR1 GTSNPN and CDR2 SVGIG (reference sequence). Unmatched junction bases numbered 5, after V lost 2 bases and J lost 7 bases. The CDR3 loop is CAWSPLAGAEQYF. CDR3 nucleotides: TGTGCCTGGAGTCCCCTAGCGGGGGCAGAGCAGTACTTC.

The chain has TRBV5-4 and TRBJ1-2; 10 bases align to TRBD1. The J segment lost 0 bases and the V segment lost 4 bases, leaving 9 bases of the junction unmatched. This CDR3 is built from 17 residues. Germline-derived CDR1 and CDR2 are SGHNT and YYREEE (reference sequence). The DNA of the CDR3 is TGTGCCAGCAGCCAAGGGACAGGGGAATACTCTAACTATGGCTACACCTTC. Amino acids: CASSQGTGEYSNYGYTF.

This rearrangement joins TRBV6-1 to TRBJ2-7; 11 bases are shared with TRBD1. Trimming cost V 3 bases and J 4 bases; bases outside gene matches: 5. Germline assignment: CDR1 MNHNS and CDR2 SASEGT. The CDR3 contains 15 residues. The CDR3 is CASSDGQGAVYEQYF. The CDR3 DNA follows: TGTGCCAGCAGTGATGGACAGGGGGCAGTATACGAGCAGTACTTC.

The gene calls are TRBV5-1 and TRBJ2-5, with D unresolved. V gave up 2 bases and J gave up 0 bases, with 5 bases separating them. CDR1 and CDR2 (germline): SGHRS, YFSETQ. The CDR3 runs 13 residues. CDR3 nucleotides: TGCGCCAGCAGCTTAAGTAACCAAGAGACCCAGTACTTC. It yields the protein CASSLSNQETQYF.

The rearrangement joins TRBV5-1 to TRBJ2-1; D may be TRBD1 or TRBD2 (5 bases each). Looked up from germline, CDR1 is SGHRS and CDR2 is YFSETQ. Between the trimmed V and J ends, which lost 7 bases and 8 bases, there was a span of 22 bases. The length of the CDR3 is 15 residues. This CDR3 reads CASGKDGTWTHEQFF. The CDR3 bases are TGCGCCAGCGGAAAGGACGGGACCTGGACCCATGAGCAGTTCTTC.

The rearrangement joins TRBV19 to TRBJ2-1; TRBD2 is a possible D gene (6 bases). Looked up from germline, CDR1 is LNHDA and CDR2 is SQIVND (reference sequence). V shed 5 bases and J shed 14 bases, with 16 bases lying between them. This CDR3 contains 12 residues. The DNA of the CDR3 is TGTGCCAGTAGTCCTAGGGGCGGGGTAGAGTTCTTC. This sequence encodes CASSPRGGVEFF.

This rearrangement joins TRBV10-3 to TRBJ1-4; D uncertain. The CDR3 runs to 14 residues. V lost 2 bases and J lost 5, with 9 bases in between. The V gene's germline CDR1 is ENHRY and CDR2 SYGVKD. CDR3 nucleotide sequence: TGTGCCATCAGTGAGCTTGCGGTGAATGAAAAACTGTTTTTT. Amino acid sequence: CAISELAVNEKLFF.

J is TRBJ2-3 and V is TRBV5-1; D remains unclear. The V end lost 3 bases, the J end lost 0 bases, and 8 bases lay between the germline ends. Germline assignment: CDR1 SGHRS and CDR2 YFSETQ. This CDR3 region has 14 residues. Here the CDR3 DNA reads TGCGCCAGCAGCTACCTCGTGAGCACAGATACGCAGTATTTT. Protein product: CASSYLVSTDTQYF.

V gene TRBV11-3 combines with J gene TRBJ2-3; TRBD1 aligns across 7 bases. The CDR3 is 14 amino acids. V shed 5 bases, J shed 4 bases, and the junction held 6 bases outside the gene matches. CDR1 is SGHNT and CDR2 is YENEEA in the germline V gene. CDR3 residues: CASSATGASDTQYF. As DNA, the CDR3 is TGTGCCAGCAGCGCAACAGGGGCATCAGATACGCAGTATTTT.

The V and J genes are TRBV13 and TRBJ2-5; no clear D. The germline V gene has CDR1 PRHDT and CDR2 FYEKMQ (reference sequence). This CDR3 is 12 amino acids long. V was trimmed by 4 bases and J by 4 bases, leaving 7 bases between them. This CDR3 reads CASSWSGETQYF. The CDR3 bases are TGTGCCAGCAGCTGGTCAGGAGAGACCCAGTACTTC.